This TCR beta chain comes out of a study of cytomegalovirus exposure and HLA in healthy donors. Turning to the study itself: One earlier analysis, a look at 150 million to 200 million T cells, found almost 120 million unique TCR beta sequences. General observations from the study: In a later analysis, at a false discovery rate of 0.05, 17,000 or so TCR beta sequences were associated with HLA alleles. Most TCR sequences were uncommon, yet certain public TCRs appeared in many donors.

Both 60 Vbeta primers and 13 Jbeta primers went into the PCR. Using immunoSEQ multiplex PCR, the repertoire was profiled, and TCRdb retains in-frame clones only, with some absent. The repertoire holds 130,000 or so clones, with over 75% as singletons. In the case of this clone: The antigen is undetermined.

CDR3 length equals 12 residues. Germline V gives CDR1 KGHSH, CDR2 LQKENI. V was trimmed by 4 bases and J by 6 bases, leaving 10 bases between them. The receptor comes from a man aged 30 to 39 in good health and CMV-seronegative. This sequence joins TRBV18 and TRBJ2-7; tentatively, D is TRBD1 (5 bases). Sequenced sample: PBMCs. In nucleotides, the CDR3 is TGTGCCAGCTCACTAACAGGCTCCGAGCAGTACTTC. It encodes CASSLTGSEQYF.